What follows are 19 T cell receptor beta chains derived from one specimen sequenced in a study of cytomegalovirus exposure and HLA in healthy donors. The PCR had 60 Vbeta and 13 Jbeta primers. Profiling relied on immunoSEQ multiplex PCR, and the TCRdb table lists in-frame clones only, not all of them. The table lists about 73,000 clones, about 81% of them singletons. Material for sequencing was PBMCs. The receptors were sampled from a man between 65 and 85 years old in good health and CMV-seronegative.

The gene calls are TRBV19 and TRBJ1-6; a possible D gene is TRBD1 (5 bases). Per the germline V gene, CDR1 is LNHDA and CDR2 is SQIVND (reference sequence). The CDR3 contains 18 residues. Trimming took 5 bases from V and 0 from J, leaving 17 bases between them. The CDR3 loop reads CASSPGVGGGSYNSPLHF. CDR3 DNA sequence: TGTGCCAGTAGTCCGGGTGTCGGGGGGGGCTCCTATAATTCACCCCTCCACTTT.

The CDR3 sequence: CASSYDNSGANVLTF. CDR3 bases: TGTGCCAGCAGTTATGACAACTCTGGGGCCAACGTCCTGACTTTC. The chain carries TRBV6-5 and TRBJ2-6; the D is unclear. The CDR3 consists of 15 residues. Germline-derived CDR1 and CDR2 are MNHEY and SVGAGI. Trimming pared 3 bases from V and 0 bases from J, leaving 6 bases between.

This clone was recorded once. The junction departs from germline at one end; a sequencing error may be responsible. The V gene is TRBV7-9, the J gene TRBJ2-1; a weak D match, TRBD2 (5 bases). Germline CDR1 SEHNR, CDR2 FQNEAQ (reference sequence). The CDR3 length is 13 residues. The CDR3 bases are TGTTCCAGCAGCTTAGCGTCGAGCATTGAGCAGTTCTTC. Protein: CSSSLASSIEQFF.

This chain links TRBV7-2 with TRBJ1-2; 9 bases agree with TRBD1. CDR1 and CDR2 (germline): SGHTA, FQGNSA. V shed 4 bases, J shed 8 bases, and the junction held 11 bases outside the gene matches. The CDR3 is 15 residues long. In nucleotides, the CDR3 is TGTGCCAGCAGCTCCCAACCGGGACAGGGAGGCGGCTACACCTTC. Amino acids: CASSSQPGQGGGYTF.

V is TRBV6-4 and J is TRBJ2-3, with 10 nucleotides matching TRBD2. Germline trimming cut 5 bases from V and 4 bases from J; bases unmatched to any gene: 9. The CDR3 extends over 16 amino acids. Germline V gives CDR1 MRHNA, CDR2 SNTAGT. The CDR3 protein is CASSSWVGTSADTQYF. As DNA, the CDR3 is TGTGCCAGCAGTTCCTGGGTTGGGACTAGCGCAGATACGCAGTATTTT.

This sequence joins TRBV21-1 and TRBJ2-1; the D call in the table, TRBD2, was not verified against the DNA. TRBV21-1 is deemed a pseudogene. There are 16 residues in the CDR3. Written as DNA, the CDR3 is TGTGCCAGCAGCGAATTGTGCGGAACAGCGGCCAATGAGCAGTTCTTC. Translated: CASSELCGTAANEQFF.

The CDR3 here is CASSHYSTGTSGRYNEQFF. The CDR3 DNA reads as TGTGCCAGCTCACACTACTCTACCGGGACTAGCGGGAGGTACAATGAGCAGTTCTTC. This chain connects TRBV18 to TRBJ2-1, with TRBD2 matching 15 bases. Germline CDR1 KGHSH, CDR2 LQKENI. This CDR3 contains 19 residues. The trim removed 4 bases at V and 4 bases at J, leaving 11 bases unmatched.

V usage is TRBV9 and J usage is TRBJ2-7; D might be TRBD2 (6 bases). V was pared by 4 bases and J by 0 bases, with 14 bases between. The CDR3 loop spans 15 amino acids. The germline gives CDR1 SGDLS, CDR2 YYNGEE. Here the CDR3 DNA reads TGTGCCAGCAGCCCCCGGGACTTACACTCCTACGAGCAGTACTTC. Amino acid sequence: CASSPRDLHSYEQYF.

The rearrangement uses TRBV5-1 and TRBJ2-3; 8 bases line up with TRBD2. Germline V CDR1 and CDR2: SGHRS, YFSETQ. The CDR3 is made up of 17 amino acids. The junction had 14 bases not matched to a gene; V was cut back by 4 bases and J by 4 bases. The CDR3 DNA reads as TGCGCCAGCAGCAGGGGGGGGTTCAGCGGGGGATCAGATACGCAGTATTTT. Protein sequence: CASSRGGFSGGSDTQYF.

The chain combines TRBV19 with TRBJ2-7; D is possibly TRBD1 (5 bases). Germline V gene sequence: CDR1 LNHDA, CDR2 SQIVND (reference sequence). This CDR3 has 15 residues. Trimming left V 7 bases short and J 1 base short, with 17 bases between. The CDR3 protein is CASKPESQGSYEQYF. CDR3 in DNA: TGTGCCAGTAAGCCCGAAAGCCAGGGATCCTACGAGCAGTACTTC.

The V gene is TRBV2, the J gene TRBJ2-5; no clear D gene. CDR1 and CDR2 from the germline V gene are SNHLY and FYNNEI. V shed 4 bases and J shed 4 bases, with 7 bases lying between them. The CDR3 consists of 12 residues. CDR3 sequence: CASSVRGETQYF. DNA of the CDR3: TGTGCCAGCAGTGTGAGAGGAGAGACCCAGTACTTC.

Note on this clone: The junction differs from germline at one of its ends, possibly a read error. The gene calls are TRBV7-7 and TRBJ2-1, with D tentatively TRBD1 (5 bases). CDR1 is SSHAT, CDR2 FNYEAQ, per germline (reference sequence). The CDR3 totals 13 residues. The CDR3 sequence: CASSLDRDNEQFF. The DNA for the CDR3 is TGTGCTAGCAGCTTAGACAGAGACAATGAGCAGTTCTTC.

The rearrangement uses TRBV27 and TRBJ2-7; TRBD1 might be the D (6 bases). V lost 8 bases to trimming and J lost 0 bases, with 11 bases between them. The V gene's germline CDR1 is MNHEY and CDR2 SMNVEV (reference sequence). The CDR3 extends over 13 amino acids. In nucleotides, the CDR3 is TGTGCCAGCGCACCAGGGGTCTCCTACGAGCAGTACTTC. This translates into CASAPGVSYEQYF.

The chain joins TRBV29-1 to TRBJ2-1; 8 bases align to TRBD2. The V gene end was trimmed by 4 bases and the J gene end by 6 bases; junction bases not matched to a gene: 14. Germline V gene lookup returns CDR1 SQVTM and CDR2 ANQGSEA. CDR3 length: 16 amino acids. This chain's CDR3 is CSVGGTSVAPGNEQFF. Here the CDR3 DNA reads TGCAGCGTTGGCGGGACTAGTGTAGCTCCAGGCAATGAGCAGTTCTTC.

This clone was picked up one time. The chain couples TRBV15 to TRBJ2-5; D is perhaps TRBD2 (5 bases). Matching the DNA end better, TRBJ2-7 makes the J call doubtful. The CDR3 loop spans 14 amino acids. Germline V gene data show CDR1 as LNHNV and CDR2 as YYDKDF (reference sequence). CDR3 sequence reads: CATSRVGSVYEQYF. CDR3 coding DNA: TGTGCCACCAGCAGAGTGGGTAGCGTCTACGAGCAGTACTTC.

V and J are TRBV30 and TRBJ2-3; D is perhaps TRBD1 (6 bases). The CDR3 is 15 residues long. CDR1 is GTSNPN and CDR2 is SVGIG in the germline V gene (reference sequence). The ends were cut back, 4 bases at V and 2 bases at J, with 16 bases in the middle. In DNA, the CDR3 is TGTGCCTGGAAACATTCAGGGGCTCCCACAGATACGCAGTATTTT. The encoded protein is CAWKHSGAPTDTQYF.

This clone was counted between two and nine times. CDR3 nucleotides: TGTGCCAGTAGTATATCCCACAGGGACAATCAGCCCCAGCATTTT. This translates into CASSISHRDNQPQHF. The chain recombines TRBV19 with TRBJ1-5; D may be TRBD1 (6 bases). V lost 2 bases to trimming and J lost 3 bases, with 11 bases between them. The CDR3 is 15 residues long. Germline values: CDR1 LNHDA, CDR2 SQIVND (reference sequence).

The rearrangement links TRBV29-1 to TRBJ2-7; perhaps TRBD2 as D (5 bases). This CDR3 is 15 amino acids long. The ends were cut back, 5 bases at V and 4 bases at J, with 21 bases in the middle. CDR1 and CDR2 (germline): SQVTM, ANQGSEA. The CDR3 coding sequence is TGCAGCGTTTCCCCGGACGGAGTCTCGGGATACGAGCAGTACTTC. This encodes CSVSPDGVSGYEQYF.

This chain's CDR3 is CAWSPGFSNYGYTF. The CDR3 DNA follows: TGTGCCTGGAGCCCAGGGTTTAGTAACTATGGCTACACCTTC. V usage is TRBV30 and J usage is TRBJ1-2, with D perhaps TRBD1 (5 bases). V was clipped by 3 bases and J by 1 base, with 12 bases between them. This CDR3 is built from 14 residues. From germline, CDR1 is GTSNPN and CDR2 SVGIG (reference sequence).